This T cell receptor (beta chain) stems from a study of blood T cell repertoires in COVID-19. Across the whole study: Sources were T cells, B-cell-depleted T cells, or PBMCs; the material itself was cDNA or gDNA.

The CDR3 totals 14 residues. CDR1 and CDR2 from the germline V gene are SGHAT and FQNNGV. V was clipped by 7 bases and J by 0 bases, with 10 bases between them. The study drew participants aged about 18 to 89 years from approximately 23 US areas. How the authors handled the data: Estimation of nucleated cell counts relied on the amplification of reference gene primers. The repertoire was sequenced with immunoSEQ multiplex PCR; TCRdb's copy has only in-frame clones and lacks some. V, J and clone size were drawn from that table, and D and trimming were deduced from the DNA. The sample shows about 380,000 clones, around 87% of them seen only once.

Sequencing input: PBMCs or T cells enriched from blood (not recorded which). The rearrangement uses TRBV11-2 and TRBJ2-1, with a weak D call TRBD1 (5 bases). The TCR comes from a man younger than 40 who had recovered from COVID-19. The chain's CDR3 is CASKKGNSYNEQFF. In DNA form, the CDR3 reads TGTGCCAGCAAAAAGGGGAACTCCTACAATGAGCAGTTCTTC.